This TCR beta chain was sequenced in a study of blood T cells in healthy people across ages. The CDR3 sequence is 15 residues long. V was trimmed by 0 bases and J by 3 bases, leaving 10 bases between them. Germline assignment: CDR1 SGDLS and CDR2 YYNGEE. PCR was performed a second time for about 7 to 12 cycles using a sample-barcoded 5' primer and a J-beta primer mix. Per-sample output comprised a minimum of 2.5 million paired-end reads containing CDR3. TCRdb redid the calling of the 5' RACE reads with MiXCR, one entry per CDR3 protein. The table shows 1,300,000 or so distinct CDR3 sequences, with around 55% occurring only once.

The receptor was isolated from a man between 18 and 29 years old in good health. Material: blood. J is TRBJ2-1 and V is TRBV9, with D hard to call. The CDR3 DNA sequence: TGTGCCAGCAGCGTAGGGAGCGCATACTACAATGAGCAGTTCTTC. This encodes CASSVGSAYYNEQFF.